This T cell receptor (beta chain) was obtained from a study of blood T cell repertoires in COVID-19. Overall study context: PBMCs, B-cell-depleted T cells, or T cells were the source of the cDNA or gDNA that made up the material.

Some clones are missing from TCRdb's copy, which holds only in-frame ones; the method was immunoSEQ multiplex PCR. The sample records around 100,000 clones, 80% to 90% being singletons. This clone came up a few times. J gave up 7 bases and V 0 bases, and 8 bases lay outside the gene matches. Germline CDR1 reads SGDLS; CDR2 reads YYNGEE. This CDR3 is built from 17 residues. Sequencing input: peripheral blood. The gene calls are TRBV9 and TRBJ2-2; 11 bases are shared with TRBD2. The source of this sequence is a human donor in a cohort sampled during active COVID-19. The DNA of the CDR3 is TGTGCCAGCAGCGTAGACCCAGATAGCGGGAGGGGCGGGGAGCTGTTTTTT. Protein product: CASSVDPDSGRGGELFF.